The sequence of this TCR beta chain was determined in a study of blood T cell repertoires in COVID-19. The repertoire was sequenced with immunoSEQ multiplex PCR; TCRdb's copy has only in-frame clones and lacks some. The table lists over 200,000 clones, under 85% of them singletons. Per germline, CDR1 SGDLS and CDR2 YYNGEE. With V trimmed by 4 bases and J by 4 bases, 5 bases remained unmatched. The CDR3 is 15 residues long. Enrollees, roughly 18 to 89 years old, lived in 24 US areas. Donors of Cohort 3 who recovered were those that had two negative PCRs, clearance, or symptom resolution. The receptor was derived from a man aged 60 to 69 who had recovered from COVID-19. The sample consisted of PBMCs or T cells enriched from blood (not recorded which). The V gene is TRBV9, the J gene TRBJ2-1; 10 bases map to TRBD1. CDR3: CASSLRQGAYNEQFF. As DNA, the CDR3 is TGTGCCAGCAGCCTGAGACAGGGGGCTTACAATGAGCAGTTCTTC.